This passage covers 23 T cell receptor beta chains from one sample sequenced in a study of PD-L1 blockade in urothelial cancer. Using immunoSEQ multiplex PCR, the repertoire was profiled, and TCRdb retains in-frame clones only, with some absent. This sample carries roughly 1,700 clones, around 32% of them seen once, and the ten largest clones take 11%. The sequencing used tumor tissue, collected before atezolizumab (anti-PD-L1) treatment. Every receptor here comes from a woman aged 55-69 years with urothelial cancer.

The chain joins TRBV19 to TRBJ1-1; D unresolved. The germline gives CDR1 LNHDA, CDR2 SQIVND (reference sequence). The CDR3 spans 12 residues. V was clipped by 6 bases and J by 0 bases, with 5 bases between them. DNA of the CDR3: TGTGCCAGTAGGGGAGTGAACACTGAAGCTTTCTTT. It yields the protein CASRGVNTEAFF.

This clone was picked up a small number of times. This CDR3 reads CASSLILNTGELFF. CDR3 nucleotide sequence: TGTGCCAGCAGCTTAATCCTAAACACCGGGGAGCTGTTTTTT. This chain joins TRBV11-3 and TRBJ2-2; D remains ambiguous. The CDR3 extends over 14 amino acids. V lost 2 bases and J 2 bases, leaving 6 bases between the germline ends. The germline CDR1 and CDR2 sequences are SGHNT and YENEEA.

This clone was detected a few times. This rearrangement joins TRBV11-3 to TRBJ2-1; D ambiguous. The CDR3 totals 14 residues. V was shortened by 1 base and J by 4 bases, with 8 bases between the two germline ends. CDR1 and CDR2 from the germline V gene are SGHNT and YENEEA. The CDR3 reads CASSLGTNYNEQFF. The CDR3 DNA reads as TGTGCCAGCAGCTTAGGTACCAATTACAATGAGCAGTTCTTC.

This clone occurred a few times. V and J are TRBV18 and TRBJ1-6; 7 bases map to TRBD1. CDR3 size: 13 residues. The V gene's germline CDR1 is KGHSH and CDR2 LQKENI. J lost 4 bases, V lost 9 bases, and 3 bases had no gene match. CDR3 coding DNA: TGTGCCAGTTCGGGACAGTATAATTCACCCCTCCACTTT. Amino acids: CASSGQYNSPLHF.

This clone counts as medium-sized. The chain employs TRBV11-3 and TRBJ2-3; TRBD2 is a possible D gene (6 bases). V was cut by 6 bases and J by 1 base, with 14 bases left in between. Germline CDR1 reads SGHNT; CDR2 reads YENEEA. The CDR3 has 15 amino acids. The CDR3 reads CASRLRLGGTDTQYF. DNA of the CDR3: TGTGCCAGCAGATTAAGACTAGGGGGCACAGATACGCAGTATTTT.

By sample fraction, this clone is medium-sized. CDR3 region: CASSYQILGTGVTEAFF. The CDR3 DNA is TGTGCCAGCAGCTATCAAATTCTTGGGACAGGGGTCACTGAAGCTTTCTTT. The chain recombines TRBV11-3 with TRBJ1-1; 10 positions agree with TRBD1. Per the germline V gene, CDR1 is SGHNT and CDR2 is YENEEA. V lost 4 bases, J lost 4 bases, and 12 bases stayed unmatched. The CDR3 loop spans 17 amino acids.

The chain employs TRBV7-4 and TRBJ1-3; D is undetermined. Deletions cut 5 bases from V and 0 bases from J, with 17 bases between. This CDR3 is 17 amino acids long. Germline loops: CDR1 SGHVT, CDR2 SQSDAQ. The CDR3 DNA is TGTGCCAGCAGCGTTAAGCCGTTGGAGAGCTCTGGAAACACCATATATTTT. Amino acids: CASSVKPLESSGNTIYF.

The chain combines TRBV19 with TRBJ1-5; 7 bases align to TRBD1. The CDR3 runs 14 residues. The V and J ends lost 5 bases and 2 bases, in that order; junction bases with no gene match: 3. Per germline, CDR1 LNHDA and CDR2 SQIVND (reference sequence). The CDR3 here is CASSEGAGNQPQHF. CDR3 coding DNA: TGTGCCAGTAGTGAGGGGGCGGGCAATCAGCCCCAGCATTTT. Full variable domain (remainder filled in from reference TRBV19 and TRBJ1-5): DGGITQSPKYLFRKEGQNVTLSCEQNLNHDAMYWYRQDPGQGLRLIYYSQIVNDFQKGDIAEGYSVSREKKESFPLTVTSAQKNPTAFYLCASSEGAGNQPQHFGDGTRLSIL.

V usage is TRBV15 and J usage is TRBJ2-5; D may be TRBD1 (6 bases). V gave up 8 bases and J gave up 6 bases, with 19 bases separating them. Germline CDR1 and CDR2: LNHNV and YYDKDF (reference sequence). CDR3 length: 14 amino acids. CDR3 nucleotide sequence: TGTGCCACCGGGGGACAACGCCTAGGGAAGACCCAGTACTTC. Translation gives CATGGQRLGKTQYF.

In this sample, this clone is large (0.1 to 1%). V and J are TRBV28 and TRBJ1-4; TRBD1 might be the D (5 bases). Trimming left V 8 bases short and J 8 bases short, with 12 bases between. This CDR3 has 12 residues. Germline lookup yields CDR1 MDHEN and CDR2 SYDVKM. The CDR3 sequence is CASDGADEKLFF. The CDR3 DNA reads as TGTGCCAGCGATGGGGCAGACGAAAAACTGTTTTTT.

The chain uses TRBV29-1 and TRBJ1-1, with D maybe TRBD1 (6 bases). V dropped 7 bases and J dropped 4 bases, with 19 bases sitting between them. The V gene's germline CDR1 is SQVTM and CDR2 ANQGSEA. The length of the CDR3 is 14 residues. CDR3: CSATGGGLITEAFF. CDR3 nucleotide sequence: TGCAGCGCAACTGGGGGGGGGCTGATCACTGAAGCTTTCTTT.

The rearrangement joins TRBV19 to TRBJ2-3, with D possibly matching TRBD2 (5 bases). The CDR3 consists of 15 residues. V lost 3 bases and J 0 bases, leaving 10 bases between the germline ends. The germline gives CDR1 LNHDA, CDR2 SQIVND (reference sequence). The CDR3 reads CASSMERASTDTQYF. CDR3 sequence (DNA): TGTGCCAGTAGTATGGAGAGGGCTAGCACAGATACGCAGTATTTT.

V and J are TRBV19 and TRBJ1-2; D is ambiguous. Germline V gene lookup returns CDR1 LNHDA and CDR2 SQIVND (reference sequence). The V gene lost 7 bases and the J gene lost 3 bases, with 6 bases spanning the gap. The CDR3 is 11 amino acids. CDR3 coding DNA: TGTGCCAGTACCCAAGACTATGGCTACACCTTC. This sequence encodes CASTQDYGYTF.

By share, this clone counts as large. The chain combines TRBV4-1 with TRBJ2-7; perhaps TRBD2 as D (6 bases). V lost 5 bases to trimming and J lost 4 bases, with 21 bases between them. The CDR3 runs 16 residues. CDR1 and CDR2 (germline): MGHRA, YSYEKL. Here the CDR3 reads CASSGSPAGNSYEQYF. CDR3 nucleotides: TGCGCCAGCAGCGGAAGCCCGGCGGGAAACTCTTACGAGCAGTACTTC.

This clone was seen more than once but under ten times. The chain has TRBV11-3 and TRBJ1-2; 7 nucleotides match TRBD1. V was pared by 7 bases and J by 4 bases, with 9 bases of the junction left unmatched. The CDR3 runs 14 residues. CDR1 is SGHNT and CDR2 is YENEEA in the germline V gene. For the CDR3, the DNA is TGTGCCAGCAACCCCGAGACAGGGAGCTATGGCTACACCTTC. Amino acids: CASNPETGSYGYTF.

The table lists this clone with a few counts. The chain uses TRBV9 and TRBJ2-3, with D perhaps assigned TRBD1 or TRBD2 (5 bases each). The length of the CDR3 is 17 residues. Trimming cost V 0 bases and J 0 bases, with 14 bases left between them. CDR1 and CDR2 (germline): SGDLS, YYNGEE. Here the CDR3 reads CASSVAGTGYSTDTQYF. DNA for the CDR3: TGTGCCAGCAGCGTAGCCGGGACCGGTTATAGCACAGATACGCAGTATTTT.

The rearrangement joins TRBV25-1 to TRBJ2-7; D tentatively reads TRBD1 or TRBD2 (5 bases each). Per the germline V gene, CDR1 is MGHDK and CDR2 is SYGVNS. Deletions cut 7 bases from V and 5 bases from J, with 15 bases between. This CDR3 comprises 13 residues. CDR3 in amino acids: CASKGLAGNEQYF. CDR3 in DNA: TGTGCCAGCAAGGGCCTAGCAGGGAACGAGCAGTACTTC.

The rearrangement links TRBV6-8 to TRBJ2-7; 10 positions agree with TRBD1. Losses at the gene ends were 2 bases for V and 7 bases for J; bases not matched to a gene: 8. CDR1 and CDR2 (germline): MNHGY, SAAAGT. This CDR3 is 15 amino acids long. This CDR3 is CASSYHRDRGGEQYF. The CDR3 bases are TGTGCCAGCAGTTACCACCGGGACAGGGGTGGTGAGCAGTACTTC.

A few counts support this clone. The chain recombines TRBV11-3 with TRBJ2-3; 7 nucleotides line up with TRBD2. Germline CDR1 and CDR2: SGHNT and YENEEA. Losses at the gene ends were 5 bases for V and 1 base for J; bases not matched to a gene: 18. This CDR3 is 19 amino acids long. Here the CDR3 reads CASSPIRGVLFFCTDTQYF. In DNA, the CDR3 is TGTGCCAGCAGCCCCATCCGGGGGGTACTCTTCTTTTGCACAGATACGCAGTATTTT. The full variable domain, its missing parts supplied by reference TRBV11-3 and TRBJ2-3, is EAGVVQSPRYKIIEKKQPVAFWCNPISGHNTLYWYLQNLGQGPELLIRYENEEAVDDSQLPKDRFSAERLKGVDSTLKIQPAELGDSAVYLCASSPIRGVLFFCTDTQYFGPGTRLTVL.

The chain joins TRBV7-5 to TRBJ2-3; the tabulated D call, TRBD2, remains unverified against the DNA. TRBV7-5 counts as a pseudogene. This CDR3 is 16 amino acids long. The CDR3 protein is CASSLVAGDGTDTQYF. The DNA for the CDR3 is TGTGCCAGCAGCTTAGTAGCGGGAGACGGGACAGATACGCAGTATTTT.

In its sample, this clone was seen a few times. J is TRBJ2-7 and V is TRBV7-5; the table's D call TRBD1 went unverified against the DNA. TRBV7-5 is assigned pseudogene status. The CDR3 loop spans 14 amino acids. The CDR3 sequence: CASSLGANSYEQYF. The DNA of the CDR3 is TGTGCCAGCAGCTTAGGGGCTAACTCCTACGAGCAGTACTTC.

J is TRBJ1-3 and V is TRBV6-8; D is uncertain. Trimming left V 0 bases short and J 4 bases short, with 16 bases between. Germline loops: CDR1 MNHGY, CDR2 SAAAGT. CDR3 length: 17 amino acids. This CDR3 reads CASSYSVTWGGGNTIYF. In DNA, the CDR3 is TGTGCCAGCAGTTACTCCGTGACTTGGGGTGGGGGAAACACCATATATTTT.

This clone was detected only a few times. The V call is TRBV8-2, the J call TRBJ2-7; no DNA check was done on the table's D call, TRBD1. TRBV8-2 corresponds to a pseudogene. The CDR3 is 15 residues long. CDR3 nucleotides: TGTGCCAGCAAAAGTAGGTTGGACAGGGGGTTCGAGCAGTACTTC. It encodes CASKSRLDRGFEQYF.